The 22 T cell receptor beta chains in this list originate from one sample, sequenced in a study of T cell responses to AZD1222 COVID-19 vaccine. Data came from immunoSEQ multiplex PCR; TCRdb stores just in-frame clones and leaves some out. Of approximately 170,000 clones detected, approximately 90% appear once; the ten largest clones hold around 6.9%. Sequenced material: peripheral blood, taken on day 0 of AZD1222 vaccination. Receptors were obtained from an adult in good health.

The chain carries TRBV19 and TRBJ1-6, with 10 bases matching TRBD1. Trimming removed 10 bases from V and 7 bases from J; junction bases left unmatched: 10. Germline V gives CDR1 LNHDA, CDR2 SQIVND (reference sequence). The CDR3 spans 15 residues. CDR3 sequence (DNA): TGTGCCACTCGACAGGGGGCTGACCGGAATTCACCCCTCCACTTT. This gives the protein CATRQGADRNSPLHF.

CDR3 nucleotide sequence: TGTGCCAGCAGCTCGGTCCGGACGCGGTCCTACGAGCAGTACGTC. Protein sequence: CASSSVRTRSYEQYV. The chain has TRBV7-9 and TRBJ2-7; D remains ambiguous. CDR1 is SEHNR, CDR2 FQNEAQ, per germline (reference sequence). V lost 4 bases to trimming and J lost 1 base, with 14 bases between them. The CDR3 totals 15 residues.

The rearrangement joins TRBV30 to TRBJ2-7, with D unresolved. Germline CDR1 is GTSNPN and CDR2 is SVGIG (reference sequence). V lost 4 bases and J lost 2, with 9 bases in between. This CDR3 is built from 12 residues. The chain's CDR3 is CAWMSPAYEQYF. In nucleotides, the CDR3 is TGTGCCTGGATGTCCCCTGCCTACGAGCAGTACTTC.

The rearrangement uses TRBV6-5 and TRBJ2-1; no firm D call. Trimming left V 4 bases short and J 12 bases short, with 10 bases between. This CDR3 spans 11 amino acids. The germline V gene has CDR1 MNHEY and CDR2 SVGAGI. The CDR3 loop reads CASSSGRLQFF. The CDR3 nucleotides are TGTGCCAGCAGTTCTGGACGCTTGCAGTTCTTC.

This chain joins TRBV3-1 (or the pseudogene TRBV3-2) and TRBJ2-5; D remains unclear. Trimming removed 6 bases from V and 5 bases from J, with 16 bases in between. Germline CDR1 LGHDT, CDR2 YNNKEL (reference sequence). The length of the CDR3 is 14 residues. The CDR3 sequence: CASSHPRPAETQYF. CDR3 nucleotides: TGTGCCAGCAGTCATCCGAGGCCGGCGGAGACCCAGTACTTC.

This sequence joins TRBV12-3 or TRBV12-4 and TRBJ1-5; D is uncertain. The CDR3 is 12 amino acids. V shed 3 bases and J shed 6 bases, with 6 bases lying between them. The CDR3 sequence is CASSFSGQPQHF. CDR3 nucleotide sequence: TGTGCCAGCAGTTTTTCCGGTCAGCCCCAGCATTTT.

The chain links TRBV4-2 to TRBJ2-3; D is unresolved. Trimming removed 0 bases at V and 3 bases at J, with 10 bases between. Looked up from germline, CDR1 is LGHNA and CDR2 is YNFKEQ. The CDR3 has 15 residues. CDR3 nucleotides: TGTGCCAGCAGCCAAGATTTGGATTCTACAGATACGCAGTATTTT. Its protein is CASSQDLDSTDTQYF.

This rearrangement joins TRBV6-2 or TRBV6-3 to TRBJ1-5, with D possibly matching TRBD1 (5 bases). Germline V gives CDR1 MNHEY, CDR2 SVGEGT. V lost 7 bases and J 5 bases, leaving 12 bases between the germline ends. The CDR3 totals 13 residues. The CDR3, as DNA: TGTGCCAGCACCCCCTGGGGGGATCAGCCCCAGCATTTT. Translating gives CASTPWGDQPQHF.

This sequence joins TRBV2 and TRBJ1-2; D gene ambiguous. V was trimmed by 8 bases and J by 13 bases, leaving 17 bases between them. Per germline, CDR1 SNHLY and CDR2 FYNNEI. This CDR3 has 11 residues. The CDR3 coding sequence is TGTGCCAGCGCTAATCACCTATCCCTCACCTTC. Translated, it gives CASANHLSLTF.

J is TRBJ2-7 and V is TRBV7-9, with D maybe TRBD1 (6 bases). This CDR3 is built from 12 residues. Per germline, CDR1 SEHNR and CDR2 FQNEAQ (reference sequence). Between the trimmed V and J ends, which lost 8 bases and 4 bases, there was a span of 12 bases. The CDR3: CASGSDSYEQYV. The CDR3 coding sequence is TGTGCCAGCGGATCGGACAGTTACGAGCAGTACGTC.

The V gene is TRBV13, the J gene TRBJ2-5; D is perhaps TRBD1 (5 bases). Per germline, CDR1 PRHDT and CDR2 FYEKMQ (reference sequence). The ends were cut back, 4 bases at V and 5 bases at J, with 14 bases in the middle. The CDR3 is 14 amino acids. The CDR3 is CASSYPGQGETQYF. CDR3 sequence (DNA): TGTGCCAGCAGCTACCCCGGGCAGGGTGAGACCCAGTACTTC.

The V and J genes are TRBV6-5 and TRBJ2-3, with a tentative D call TRBD2 (6 bases). This CDR3 has 16 residues. Trimming removed 3 bases at V and 3 bases at J, with 16 bases between. Germline V gene data show CDR1 as MNHEY and CDR2 as SVGAGI. CDR3 region: CASSYWRGWATDTQYF. The CDR3 DNA is TGTGCCAGCAGTTATTGGCGGGGATGGGCGACAGATACGCAGTATTTT.

The rearrangement joins TRBV6-2 or TRBV6-3 to TRBJ2-7; TRBD1 might be the D (6 bases). This CDR3 contains 14 residues. Germline V gene sequence: CDR1 MNHEY, CDR2 SVGEGT. V lost 3 bases, J lost 5 bases, and 14 bases lay in between. The CDR3 region is CASSYRQGQNEQYV. CDR3 DNA: TGTGCCAGCAGTTATCGCCAGGGGCAGAACGAGCAGTACGTC.

The genes are TRBV20-1 and TRBJ2-7, with TRBD2 matching over 8 bases. Germline V gene data show CDR1 as DFQATT and CDR2 as SNEGSKA (reference sequence). This CDR3 is 15 amino acids long. The junction had 7 bases not matched to a gene; V was cut back by 3 bases and J by 0 bases. CDR3 nucleotide sequence: TGCAGTGCTAGTAGCCCAGCGGGGGTCTCCTACGAGCAGTACTTC. Translation: CSASSPAGVSYEQYF.

Here the CDR3 DNA reads TGTGCCATCAGTGTGGGATGGGGTGGCAATCAGCCCCAGCATTTT. It specifies CAISVGWGGNQPQHF. The chain combines TRBV10-3 with TRBJ1-5; D is unresolved. Germline V CDR1 and CDR2: ENHRY, SYGVKD. V lost 4 bases, J lost 2 bases, and 12 bases lay in between. The CDR3 length is 15 residues.

CDR3 sequence reads: CASSLTGANEQYF. CDR3 in DNA: TGTGCCAGCAGTTTGACAGGGGCCAACGAGCAGTACTTC. The chain has TRBV12-3 or TRBV12-4 and TRBJ2-7; 8 bases match TRBD1. The V and J ends lost 3 bases and 5 bases, in that order; junction bases with no gene match: 3. This CDR3 has 13 residues.

The chain employs TRBV11-1 and TRBJ2-2, with 7 bases matching TRBD1. V shed 3 bases, J shed 2 bases, and the junction held 6 bases outside the gene matches. This CDR3 is 16 amino acids long. Germline CDR1 and CDR2: SGHAT and FQDESV (reference sequence). CDR3 in DNA: TGTGCCAGCAGCTTTCGGGACAGCCATAACACCGGGGAGCTGTTTTTT. It specifies CASSFRDSHNTGELFF.

V is TRBV19 and J is TRBJ2-7, with no clear D. CDR1 is LNHDA and CDR2 is SQIVND in the germline V gene (reference sequence). The CDR3 extends over 14 amino acids. Trimming removed 3 bases from V and 1 base from J, with 10 bases in between. This chain's CDR3 is CASSITRTSYEQYF. CDR3 DNA sequence: TGTGCCAGTAGTATTACCAGGACGTCCTACGAGCAGTACTTC.

The V gene is TRBV7-3, the J gene TRBJ1-5, with D uncertain. Between the trimmed V and J ends, which lost 1 base and 2 bases, there was a span of 12 bases. Germline lookup yields CDR1 SGHTA and CDR2 FQGTGA. This CDR3 comprises 16 residues. As DNA, the CDR3 is TGTGCCAGCAGCTTAAATTTTAGGGTCGGCAATCAGCCCCAGCATTTT. It specifies CASSLNFRVGNQPQHF.

The chain joins TRBV19 to TRBJ2-3; D may be TRBD1 (5 bases). Germline V gene sequence: CDR1 LNHDA, CDR2 SQIVND (reference sequence). V was clipped by 3 bases and J by 4 bases, with 11 bases between them. The CDR3 spans 14 residues. The CDR3 here is CASSIGQGPDTQYF. CDR3 nucleotide sequence: TGTGCCAGTAGTATCGGCCAGGGCCCAGATACGCAGTATTTT.

This CDR3 is CASSESQGVDGYTF. CDR3 coding DNA: TGTGCCAGCAGTGAAAGCCAGGGGGTGGATGGCTACACCTTC. The V and J genes are TRBV6-1 and TRBJ1-2; 7 bases fit TRBD1. The length of the CDR3 is 14 residues. The germline V gene encodes CDR1 MNHNS and CDR2 SASEGT. The V segment lost 2 bases and the J segment 6 bases; nucleotides outside the gene matches: 6.

This clone was found once. The genes are TRBV6-1 and TRBJ2-5; 7 bases are shared with TRBD1. V shed 1 base and J 7 bases; nucleotides not matched to a gene: 15. From germline, CDR1 is MNHNS and CDR2 SASEGT. CDR3 length: 17 amino acids. The CDR3 nucleotides read TGTGCCAGCAGTGAAGAGGAGACAGGGTCGATCGAAGGGACCCAGTACTTC. This sequence encodes CASSEEETGSIEGTQYF.